These T cell receptor beta chains were read from a single sample in a study of T cells in Graves' hyperthyroidism and ophthalmopathy. TCRdb independently ran MiXCR on the multiplex PCR reads; one entry per CDR3 protein. The data show approximately 630,000 distinct CDR3 sequences, roughly 16% seen once. Sequenced material: blood. The receptors were gathered from a woman under 40 with Graves' hyperthyroidism. CDR3s include the opening cysteine and the closing phenylalanine or tryptophan. The D gene is left open where the match is weak.

j_gene	v_gene	d_gene	CDR3aa
TRBJ1-2	TRBV12-3/TRBV12-4	-	CASSFGTRYGYTF
TRBJ1-5	TRBV11-2	-	CASSLRAGNQPQHF
TRBJ2-7	TRBV24-1	-	CATGQGGEQYF
TRBJ1-3	TRBV2	TRBD1	CASRTGETGNTIYF
TRBJ2-1	TRBV27	-	CASSSPFPPREQFF
TRBJ2-5	TRBV7-2	-	CASSFYRTQETQYF
TRBJ2-5	TRBV6-1	TRBD1	CASRETGGAEETQYF
TRBJ2-7	TRBV11-1	TRBD2	CASSYSAGVTYEQYF
TRBJ2-1	TRBV5-4	-	CASGSGVQQDYNEQFF
TRBJ2-1	TRBV10-3	TRBD1	CAIRSGGHEQFF
TRBJ1-5	TRBV19	TRBD1	CASSIGVTGGQPQHF
TRBJ2-3	TRBV10-3	-	CAISEGRNSNTDTQYF
TRBJ2-1	TRBV9	TRBD2	CASTVSGRVDEQFF
TRBJ2-2	TRBV10-3	-	CAISPGAGELFF
TRBJ2-5	TRBV3-1	-	CASSQVGPSDQETQYF
TRBJ2-5	TRBV28	-	CASSQQTGPQETQYF
TRBJ1-2	TRBV2	-	CASSGGTSAANYGYTF
TRBJ1-4	TRBV5-1	-	CASSLVGGLIYEKLFF
TRBJ2-3	TRBV5-1	-	CASSLVGQSTDTQYF
TRBJ1-1	TRBV28	TRBD1	CASSSDRVEVTEAFF
TRBJ1-4	TRBV27	TRBD1	CASSADRATNEKLFF
TRBJ2-7	TRBV6-1	-	CASGRTTSYEQYF
TRBJ2-7	TRBV6-2/TRBV6-3	TRBD2	CAINWPAGGYYEQYF
TRBJ1-1	TRBV3-1	TRBD1	CASRNPGQGEAFF
TRBJ2-1	TRBV10-2	TRBD2	CASSQLAGGSYNEQFF
TRBJ2-1	TRBV28	-	CASFTGLPSYNEQFF
TRBJ1-2	TRBV7-2	TRBD1	CASSFTGTGSYGYTF
TRBJ1-5	TRBV7-2	-	CASSFGIGSVYSNQPQHF
TRBJ2-5	TRBV18	-	CASSPGREETQYF
TRBJ1-2	TRBV30	TRBD1	CAWSVQGGGGYTF
TRBJ2-7	TRBV20-1	TRBD1	CSARSGSGQGDEQYF
TRBJ1-2	TRBV28	-	CASSLSGVLNYGYTF
TRBJ2-5	TRBV2	-	CASSEGGGSETQYF
TRBJ1-4	TRBV7-9	-	CASSRFLENEKLFF
TRBJ1-2	TRBV28	-	CASSFPGAAYGYTF
TRBJ2-1	TRBV28	TRBD2	CASGTPSGRVNNEQFF
TRBJ1-1	TRBV28	-	CASGGGRTEAFF